This T cell receptor beta chain was documented in a study of T cell repertoires in ileal Crohn's disease. Sequencing used immunoSEQ multiplex PCR; TCRdb keeps in-frame clones, though not all of them. The sample has roughly 4,000 clones; around four fifths are singletons. CDR1 and CDR2 (germline): SEHNR, FQNEAQ (reference sequence). V dropped 4 bases and J dropped 6; count of bases not matched to a gene: 5. The CDR3 has 14 residues. The sample's time point: neoterminal ileum biopsy at postoperative endoscopy, about 6 months after surgery. Sequencing input: ileal tissue. The receptor was isolated from an adult with Crohn's disease. The chain carries TRBV7-9 and TRBJ2-5; 10 bases agree with TRBD1. The CDR3 reads CASSSGQGQQTQYF. CDR3 in DNA: TGTGCCAGCAGCTCGGGACAGGGGCAACAGACCCAGTACTTC. Full variable domain (rest looked up from reference TRBV7-9 and TRBJ2-5): DTGVSQNPRHKITKRGQNVTFRCDPISEHNRLYWYRQTLGQGPEFLTYFQNEAQLEKSRLLSDRFSAERPKGSFSTLEIQRTEQGDSAMYLCASSSGQGQQTQYFGPGTRLLVL.